This is a list of T cell receptor beta chains from one sample in a study of long-term antiretroviral therapy in people with HIV. Assay: immunoSEQ multiplex PCR; the TCRdb copy retains only in-frame clones and omits some. Here the sample spans approximately 25,000 clones, around 77% being singletons. Here the sequenced sample was unsorted PBMCs, taken 2.1 years after starting antiretroviral therapy. The receptors derive from a man between 25 and 39 years old with HIV. CDR3s include the opening cysteine and the closing phenylalanine or tryptophan. A D gene is named only where the DNA matches it firmly. Only some rows state a clone size, as once, few, many or a class for expanded clones.

size: NA; J: TRBJ2-1; V: TRBV30; D: NA; CDR3: CAWGPVVSYNEQFF; DNA: TGTGCCTGGGGGCCGGTGGTTTCCTACAATGAGCAGTTCTTC
size: NA; J: TRBJ1-3; V: TRBV9; D: NA; CDR3: CASSVGGDGTIYF; DNA: TGTGCCAGCAGCGTAGGAGGGGACGGCACCATATATTTT
size: NA; J: TRBJ2-7; V: TRBV19; D: NA; CDR3: CASSLSASSYEQYF; DNA: TGTGCCAGTAGTCTCTCGGCTAGCTCCTACGAGCAGTACTTC
size: NA; J: TRBJ2-1; V: TRBV18; D: TRBD1; CDR3: CASSPRDRTRYNEQFF; DNA: TGTGCCAGCTCACCACGGGACAGGACTCGCTACAATGAGCAGTTCTTC
size: few; J: TRBJ1-1; V: TRBV20-1; D: TRBD1; CDR3: CSARRTGEAFF; DNA: TGCAGTGCTAGGAGGACAGGGGAGGCTTTCTTT
size: NA; J: TRBJ1-2; V: TRBV28; D: NA; CDR3: CASSPPQSYGYTF; DNA: TGTGCCAGCAGTCCCCCCCAGTCCTATGGCTACACCTTC
size: NA; J: TRBJ1-1; V: TRBV5-4; D: NA; CDR3: CASSSWPNRTAEAFF; DNA: TGTGCCAGCAGCTCCTGGCCCAATCGAACGGCTGAAGCTTTCTTT
size: NA; J: TRBJ2-1; V: TRBV7-8; D: TRBD2; CDR3: CASSLGAPSGNEQFF; DNA: TGTGCCAGCAGCTTAGGGGCCCCTAGCGGGAATGAGCAGTTCTTC
size: few; J: TRBJ1-2; V: TRBV6-5; D: NA; CDR3: CASRRGPGIGYTF; DNA: TGTGCCAGCAGGCGGGGACCGGGAATAGGCTACACCTTC
size: NA; J: TRBJ2-7; V: TRBV9; D: TRBD1; CDR3: CASSVDGTGSAYF; DNA: TGTGCCAGCAGCGTAGACGGGACAGGGAGTGCGTACTTC
size: NA; J: TRBJ1-1; V: TRBV27; D: TRBD1; CDR3: CASSDRAVNTEAFF; DNA: TGTGCCAGCAGTGACAGGGCTGTGAACACTGAAGCTTTCTTT
size: once; J: TRBJ1-5; V: TRBV2; D: TRBD1; CDR3: CASRRDRGIQGPQHF; DNA: TGTGCCAGCAGGAGGGACAGGGGAATCCAAGGGCCCCAGCATTTT
size: NA; J: TRBJ2-2; V: TRBV2; D: NA; CDR3: CASSGPMNTGELFF; DNA: TGTGCCAGCAGTGGGCCGATGAACACCGGGGAGCTGTTTTTT
size: NA; J: TRBJ2-7; V: TRBV10-2; D: NA; CDR3: CASSTGPYEQYF; DNA: TGCGCCAGCAGTACAGGGCCCTACGAGCAGTACTTC
size: NA; J: TRBJ1-2; V: TRBV19; D: NA; CDR3: CASSYEGRGYGYTF; DNA: TGTGCCAGTTCCTACGAGGGAAGGGGGTATGGCTACACCTTC
size: NA; J: TRBJ1-1; V: TRBV28; D: NA; CDR3: CASSLNILNTEAFF; DNA: TGTGCCAGCAGTTTGAACATACTGAACACTGAAGCTTTCTTT
size: NA; J: TRBJ1-6; V: TRBV27; D: TRBD1; CDR3: CASRTGGNSPLHF; DNA: TGTGCCAGCAGGACAGGGGGAAATTCACCCCTCCACTTT
size: NA; J: TRBJ2-7; V: TRBV7-2; D: TRBD2; CDR3: CASSLSSGGGEQYF; DNA: TGTGCCAGCAGCTTATCTTCGGGAGGGGGGGAGCAGTACTTC
size: NA; J: TRBJ1-2; V: TRBV5-4; D: NA; CDR3: CASSGSGNVYGYTF; DNA: TGTGCCAGCAGCGGGTCAGGGAACGTCTATGGCTACACCTTC
size: NA; J: TRBJ1-5; V: TRBV5-1; D: NA; CDR3: CASSFRDSNQPQHF; DNA: TGCGCCAGCAGCTTCCGGGACAGCAATCAGCCCCAGCATTTT
size: once; J: TRBJ1-1; V: TRBV7-9; D: NA; CDR3: CASSLQGFTEAFF; DNA: TGTGCCAGCAGCCTACAGGGATTCACTGAAGCTTTCTTT
size: NA; J: TRBJ1-6; V: TRBV6-5; D: NA; CDR3: CASSPEEGPGPLHF; DNA: TGTGCCAGCAGCCCCGAAGAAGGCCCCGGCCCCCTCCACTTT
size: NA; J: TRBJ2-1; V: TRBV5-4; D: TRBD2; CDR3: CASSRSGGAYNEQFF; DNA: TGTGCCAGCAGCCGTAGCGGGGGGGCCTACAATGAGCAGTTCTTC
size: NA; J: TRBJ2-1; V: TRBV7-2; D: NA; CDR3: CASSLVGARSYNEQFF; DNA: TGTGCCAGCAGCTTAGTGGGGGCTCGCTCCTACAATGAGCAGTTCTTC
size: NA; J: TRBJ1-6; V: TRBV27; D: TRBD1; CDR3: CASSLWTGSSSYNSPLHF; DNA: TGTGCCAGCAGTTTATGGACAGGGAGTAGCTCCTATAATTCACCCCTCCACTTT
size: few; J: TRBJ2-7; V: TRBV28; D: NA; CDR3: CASSATEGPGSRQYF; DNA: TGTGCCAGCAGTGCCACCGAGGGCCCAGGCTCTCGGCAGTACTTC
size: NA; J: TRBJ1-1; V: TRBV27; D: NA; CDR3: CASLPNGGRAFF; DNA: TGTGCCAGCCTCCCGAATGGGGGTAGAGCTTTCTTT
size: NA; J: TRBJ2-5; V: TRBV9; D: TRBD2; CDR3: CASSVATSGVQETQYF; DNA: TGTGCCAGCAGCGTAGCTACTAGCGGGGTCCAAGAGACCCAGTACTTC
size: NA; J: TRBJ2-6; V: TRBV30; D: NA; CDR3: CAVPAAGANVLTF; DNA: TGTGCCGTCCCGGCCGCTGGGGCCAACGTCCTGACTTTC
size: medium-sized; J: TRBJ2-4; V: TRBV6-1; D: NA; CDR3: CASSEDSLGWNIQYF; DNA: TGTGCCAGCAGTGAAGACAGCTTAGGGTGGAACATTCAGTACTTC
size: once; J: TRBJ2-5; V: TRBV14; D: NA; CDR3: CASSQGWGRRQETQYF; DNA: TGTGCCAGCAGCCAGGGCTGGGGGCGTCGGCAAGAGACCCAGTACTTC
size: NA; J: TRBJ1-2; V: TRBV28; D: TRBD1; CDR3: CASRETGTDYGYTF; DNA: TGTGCCAGCAGAGAGACCGGGACAGATTATGGCTACACCTTC
size: NA; J: TRBJ2-2; V: TRBV11-2; D: NA; CDR3: CASSLSGPGTGELFF; DNA: TGTGCCAGCAGCTTGAGCGGGCCTGGGACCGGGGAGCTGTTTTTT
size: NA; J: TRBJ1-1; V: TRBV4-3; D: TRBD1; CDR3: CASSQDLGTGGDTEAFF; DNA: TGCGCCAGCAGCCAAGATCTGGGGACAGGGGGAGACACTGAAGCTTTCTTT
size: NA; J: TRBJ2-4; V: TRBV7-2; D: TRBD2; CDR3: CASSLQGGGNIQYF; DNA: TGTGCCAGCAGCCTTCAGGGCGGGGGGAACATTCAGTACTTC
size: NA; J: TRBJ2-5; V: TRBV10-3; D: NA; CDR3: CAISKGTSQETQYF; DNA: TGTGCCATCAGTAAGGGCACGAGCCAAGAGACCCAGTACTTC
size: once; J: TRBJ2-6; V: TRBV5-4; D: NA; CDR3: CASSPLRASGANVLTF; DNA: TGTGCCAGCAGCCCTCTCAGGGCCTCTGGGGCCAACGTCCTGACTTTC
size: NA; J: TRBJ2-2; V: TRBV10-3; D: TRBD2; CDR3: CAIRGTSGMSGELFF; DNA: TGTGCCATCCGGGGGACTAGCGGGATGTCCGGGGAGCTGTTTTTT
size: NA; J: TRBJ1-5; V: TRBV19; D: NA; CDR3: CASNDPGDIKPQHF; DNA: TGTGCCAGTAATGATCCAGGGGATATTAAGCCCCAGCATTTT
size: NA; J: TRBJ2-5; V: TRBV9; D: TRBD1; CDR3: CASSLGQVNQETQYF; DNA: TGTGCCAGCAGCCTGGGACAGGTAAACCAAGAGACCCAGTACTTC
size: NA; J: TRBJ1-2; V: TRBV5-6; D: NA; CDR3: CASSGDIYYGYTF; DNA: TGTGCCAGCAGCGGGGACATATACTATGGCTACACCTTC
size: NA; J: TRBJ2-3; V: TRBV29-1; D: NA; CDR3: CSVYVGGTDTQYF; DNA: TGCAGCGTCTATGTGGGGGGCACAGATACGCAGTATTTT
size: NA; J: TRBJ2-1; V: TRBV19; D: NA; CDR3: CASQTRGTNEQFF; DNA: TGTGCCTCACAAACTCGAGGTACAAATGAGCAGTTCTTC
size: few; J: TRBJ1-2; V: TRBV6-4; D: NA; CDR3: CASRGEAKGYTF; DNA: TGTGCCAGCAGAGGGGAGGCGAAAGGCTACACCTTC
size: NA; J: TRBJ1-1; V: TRBV6-1; D: NA; CDR3: CASGGQYTEAFF; DNA: TGTGCCAGCGGGGGTCAATACACTGAAGCTTTCTTT
size: NA; J: TRBJ2-5; V: TRBV30; D: NA; CDR3: CAWSQGETQYF; DNA: TGTGCCTGGAGTCAGGGTGAGACCCAGTACTTC
size: NA; J: TRBJ1-2; V: TRBV4-2; D: NA; CDR3: CASSQTRGDYGYTF; DNA: TGTGCCAGCAGCCAAACCCGGGGGGACTATGGCTACACCTTC
size: NA; J: TRBJ2-1; V: TRBV25-1; D: NA; CDR3: CASSGPPSYNEQFF; DNA: TGTGCCAGCAGTGGGCCACCTTCCTACAATGAGCAGTTCTTC
size: NA; J: TRBJ2-3; V: TRBV5-1; D: NA; CDR3: CASSADIPTDTQYF; DNA: TGCGCCAGCAGCGCGGACATACCCACAGATACGCAGTATTTT
size: once; J: TRBJ2-5; V: TRBV5-1; D: NA; CDR3: CASSLGVRQETQYF; DNA: TGCGCCAGCAGCTTGGGTGTTAGACAAGAGACCCAGTACTTC
size: NA; J: TRBJ2-7; V: TRBV30; D: NA; CDR3: CAWSVVYEQYF; DNA: TGTGCCTGGAGTGTAGTCTACGAGCAGTACTTC
size: NA; J: TRBJ2-5; V: TRBV7-9; D: NA; CDR3: CASSSGVVNQETQYF; DNA: TGTGCCAGCAGCTCAGGTGTTGTGAATCAAGAGACCCAGTACTTC
size: few; J: TRBJ2-2; V: TRBV6-4; D: NA; CDR3: CASSRGIDTGELFF; DNA: TGTGCCAGCAGTCGGGGGATCGACACCGGGGAGCTGTTTTTT
size: NA; J: TRBJ2-7; V: TRBV5-1; D: NA; CDR3: CASSLASGEQYF; DNA: TGCGCCAGCAGCTTGGCGTCAGGCGAGCAGTACTTC